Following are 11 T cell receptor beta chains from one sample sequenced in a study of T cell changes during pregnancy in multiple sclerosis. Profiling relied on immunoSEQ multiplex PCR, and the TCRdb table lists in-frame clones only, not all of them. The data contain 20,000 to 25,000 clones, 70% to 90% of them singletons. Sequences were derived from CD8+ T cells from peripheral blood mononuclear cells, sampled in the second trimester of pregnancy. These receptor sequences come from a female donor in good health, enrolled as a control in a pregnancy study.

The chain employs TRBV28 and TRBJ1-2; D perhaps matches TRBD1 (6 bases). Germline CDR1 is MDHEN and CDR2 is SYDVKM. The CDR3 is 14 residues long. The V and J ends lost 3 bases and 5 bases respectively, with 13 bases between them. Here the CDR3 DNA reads TGTGCCAGCAGTTTTTGGGCAGGGGATTATGGCTACACCTTC. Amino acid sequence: CASSFWAGDYGYTF.

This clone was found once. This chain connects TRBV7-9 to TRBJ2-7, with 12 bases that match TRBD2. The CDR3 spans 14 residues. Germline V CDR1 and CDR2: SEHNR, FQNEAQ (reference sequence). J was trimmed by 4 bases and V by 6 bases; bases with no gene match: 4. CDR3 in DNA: TGTGCCAGCAGTTACCTAGCGGGAGGGTACGAGCAGTACTTC. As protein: CASSYLAGGYEQYF.

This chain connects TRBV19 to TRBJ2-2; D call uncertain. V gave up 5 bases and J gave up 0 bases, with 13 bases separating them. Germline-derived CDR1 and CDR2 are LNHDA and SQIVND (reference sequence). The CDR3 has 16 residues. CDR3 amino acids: CASSSPGQSNTGELFF. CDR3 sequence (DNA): TGTGCCAGTAGTTCCCCAGGTCAATCGAACACCGGGGAGCTGTTTTTT.

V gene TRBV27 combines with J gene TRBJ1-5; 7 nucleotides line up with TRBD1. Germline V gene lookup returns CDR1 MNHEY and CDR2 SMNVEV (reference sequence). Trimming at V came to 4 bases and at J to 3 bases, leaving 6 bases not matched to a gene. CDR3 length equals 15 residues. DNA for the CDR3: TGTGCCAGCAGTTCCACCACAGGGGTCAATCAGCCCCAGCATTTT. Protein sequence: CASSSTTGVNQPQHF.

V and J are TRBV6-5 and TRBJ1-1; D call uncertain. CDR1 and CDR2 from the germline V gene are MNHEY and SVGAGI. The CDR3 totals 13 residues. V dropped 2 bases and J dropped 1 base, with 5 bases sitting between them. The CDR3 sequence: CASSYLRNTEAFF. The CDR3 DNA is TGTGCCAGCAGTTACCTACGGAACACTGAAGCTTTCTTT.

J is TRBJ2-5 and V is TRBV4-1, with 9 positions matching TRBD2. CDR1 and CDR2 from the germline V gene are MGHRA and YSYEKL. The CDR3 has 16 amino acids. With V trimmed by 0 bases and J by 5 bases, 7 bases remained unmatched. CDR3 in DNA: TGCGCCAGCAGCCAAGAGGGTAGCGGGAGTCATGAGACCCAGTACTTC. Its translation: CASSQEGSGSHETQYF.

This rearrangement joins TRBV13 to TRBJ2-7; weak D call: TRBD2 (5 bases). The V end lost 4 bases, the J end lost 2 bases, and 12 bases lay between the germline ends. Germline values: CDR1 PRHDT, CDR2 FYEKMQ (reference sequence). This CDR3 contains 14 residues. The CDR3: CASSSGIQTYEQYF. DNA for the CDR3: TGTGCCAGCAGCTCCGGGATTCAAACCTACGAGCAGTACTTC.

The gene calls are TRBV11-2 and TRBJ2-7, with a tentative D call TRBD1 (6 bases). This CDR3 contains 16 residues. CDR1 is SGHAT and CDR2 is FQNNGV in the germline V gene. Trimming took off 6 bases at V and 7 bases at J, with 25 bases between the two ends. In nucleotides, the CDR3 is TGTGCCAGCAGACCCAACCCAGGGGACGAGGGGTGGGAGCAGTACTTC. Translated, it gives CASRPNPGDEGWEQYF.

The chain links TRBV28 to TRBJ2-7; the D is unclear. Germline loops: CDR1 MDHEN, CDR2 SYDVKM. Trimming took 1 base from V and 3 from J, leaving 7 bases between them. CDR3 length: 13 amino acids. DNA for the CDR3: TGTGCCAGCAGTTTATCTTCTTTCTACGAGCAGTACTTC. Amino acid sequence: CASSLSSFYEQYF.

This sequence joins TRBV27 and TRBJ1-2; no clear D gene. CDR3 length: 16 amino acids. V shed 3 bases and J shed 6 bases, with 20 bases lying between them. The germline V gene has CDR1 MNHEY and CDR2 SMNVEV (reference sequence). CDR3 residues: CASSFLMRGRENGYTF. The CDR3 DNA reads TGTGCCAGCAGTTTCCTTATGCGGGGAAGGGAGAATGGCTACACCTTC.

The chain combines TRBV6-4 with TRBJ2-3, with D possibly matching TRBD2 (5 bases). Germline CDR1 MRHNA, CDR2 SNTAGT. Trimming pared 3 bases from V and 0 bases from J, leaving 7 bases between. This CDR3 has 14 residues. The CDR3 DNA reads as TGTGCCAGCAGTGAGGGCGGGAGCACAGATACGCAGTATTTT. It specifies CASSEGGSTDTQYF.